The entry below describes one TCR beta chain. Its cognate antigen is unknown. The sample comes from a study of T cell repertoires in cytomegalovirus infection. TCRdb used MiXCR to reprocess the reads, holding one entry per CDR3 protein. The sample comprises 350,000 to 450,000 distinct CDR3 sequences, about a sixth of which are singletons, and under 9% rests with the top ten. Findings and limits, study-wide: CMV carriers having the relevant HLA were flagged by cumulative public TCR beta family frequency. Dominant in the ex vivo response were TCR beta clonotypes restricted by HLA-C and specific for CMV.

V lost 0 bases to trimming and J lost 10 bases, with 12 bases between them. The CDR3 sequence is 13 residues long. Germline V lookup: CDR1 LNHNV, CDR2 YYDKDF (reference sequence). The specimen sequenced was PBMCs. The clonotype originates from a human donor in good health (CMV status not recorded). Some clones in this sample may be carry-over from other donors' samples. The chain carries TRBV15 and TRBJ1-1; possibly TRBD1 for D (6 bases). The chain's CDR3 is CATSRDRGRGAFF. The CDR3, as DNA: TGTGCCACCAGCAGAGACCGGGGGCGCGGAGCTTTCTTT.